This TCR beta chain came from a study of vaccination effects on CD4 cells after COVID-19. The method was immunoSEQ multiplex PCR; TCRdb's version includes in-frame clones alone and lacks a portion of them. Of 35,000 to 40,000 clones in the sample, about 73% are singletons; the top ten hold 15% to 20%. V gave up 3 bases and J gave up 4 bases; unmatched junction bases: 8. The CDR3 has 15 amino acids. Germline CDR1 SGDLS, CDR2 YYNGEE. After expansion with viral peptide pools in the ViraFEST assay, antigen-specific CD4+ T cells were sequenced. Culture lasted over 9 days before CD4+ T cell isolation. SARS-CoV-2 infection was confirmed by PCR in the person between March and December 2020. As regards this clone: Its antigen is unidentified.

Study-wide results and limits: In convalescents, spike-reactive clones (those seen post-vaccine) were mainly new vaccine-induced clones.

The starting material was CD4+ T cells from PBMCs cultured with HCoV-NL63 spike peptides, obtained before COVID-19 vaccination. The receptor was derived from a human donor who had a prior SARS-CoV-2 infection. This chain uses TRBV9 with TRBJ1-2, with 8 positions matching TRBD1. Here the CDR3 DNA reads TGTGCCAGCAGCGGGGGACAGGAGGCACTCTATGGCTACACCTTC. This sequence encodes CASSGGQEALYGYTF.